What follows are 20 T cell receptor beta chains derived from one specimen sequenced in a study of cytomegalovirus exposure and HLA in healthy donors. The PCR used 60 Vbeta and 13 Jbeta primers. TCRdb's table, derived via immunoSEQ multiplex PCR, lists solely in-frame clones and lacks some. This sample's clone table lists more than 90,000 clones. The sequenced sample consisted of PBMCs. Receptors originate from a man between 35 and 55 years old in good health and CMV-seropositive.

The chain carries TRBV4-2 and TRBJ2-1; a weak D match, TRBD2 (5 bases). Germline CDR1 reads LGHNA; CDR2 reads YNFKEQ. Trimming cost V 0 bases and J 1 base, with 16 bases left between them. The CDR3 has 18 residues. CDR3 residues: CASSQDEGTSSSYNEQFF. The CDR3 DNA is TGTGCCAGCAGCCAAGATGAAGGAACTAGTAGTTCCTACAATGAGCAGTTCTTC.

The CDR3 region is CASLKGVLGAYEQYF. CDR3 nucleotides: TGTGCCAGCCTAAAGGGGGTCTTAGGAGCCTACGAGCAGTACTTC. The V call is TRBV2, the J call TRBJ2-7; a possible D gene is TRBD1 (6 bases). Deletions cut 8 bases from V and 2 bases from J, with 19 bases between. Germline V gene lookup returns CDR1 SNHLY and CDR2 FYNNEI. The CDR3 is made up of 15 amino acids. Together with reference TRBV2 and TRBJ2-7, the CDR3 gives the full variable domain: EPEVTQTPSHQVTQMGQEVILRCVPISNHLYFYWYRQILGQKVEFLVSFYNNEISEKSEIFDDQFSVERPDGSNFTLKIRSTKLEDSAMYFCASLKGVLGAYEQYFGPGTRLTVT.

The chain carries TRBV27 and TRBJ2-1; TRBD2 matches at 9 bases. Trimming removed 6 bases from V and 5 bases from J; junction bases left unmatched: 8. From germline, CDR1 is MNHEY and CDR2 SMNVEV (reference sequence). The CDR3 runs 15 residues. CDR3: CASSGTSIGNNEQFF. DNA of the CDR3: TGTGCCAGCAGCGGGACTAGCATTGGAAACAATGAGCAGTTCTTC.

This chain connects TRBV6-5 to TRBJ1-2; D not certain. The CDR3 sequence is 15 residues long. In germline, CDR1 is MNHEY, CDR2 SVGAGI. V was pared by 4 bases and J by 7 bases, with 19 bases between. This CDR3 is CASSSSVYGSGGYTF. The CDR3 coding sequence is TGTGCCAGCAGTTCGTCGGTTTACGGTTCGGGTGGCTACACCTTC.

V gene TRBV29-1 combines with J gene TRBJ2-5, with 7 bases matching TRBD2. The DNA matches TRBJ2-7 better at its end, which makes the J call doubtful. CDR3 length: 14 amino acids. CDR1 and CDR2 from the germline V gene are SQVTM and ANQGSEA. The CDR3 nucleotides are TGCAGCGTAACTAGTAGCGGGTCCTCCTACGAGCAGTACTTC. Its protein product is CSVTSSGSSYEQYF.

DNA of the CDR3: TGTGCCAGCAGCTCATTGCTTATAGGGGGTCAGCCCCAGCATTTT. Encoded protein: CASSSLLIGGQPQHF. The chain has TRBV5-8 and TRBJ1-5, with TRBD1 as a possible D gene (6 bases). Germline V gene lookup returns CDR1 SGHTS and CDR2 YDEGEE. The CDR3 has 15 amino acids. Trimming removed 3 bases from V and 6 bases from J, with 16 bases in between. Complete variable domain (other parts from reference TRBV5-8 and TRBJ1-5): EAGVTQSPTHLIKTRGQQATLRCSPISGHTSVYWYQQALGLGLQFLLWYDEGEERNRGNFPPRFSGRQFPNYSSELNVNALELEDSALYLCASSSLLIGGQPQHFGDGTRLSIL.

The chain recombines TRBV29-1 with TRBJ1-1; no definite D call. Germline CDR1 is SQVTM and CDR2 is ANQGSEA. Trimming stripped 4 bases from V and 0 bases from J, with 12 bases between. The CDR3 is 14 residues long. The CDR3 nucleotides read TGCAGCGTTGGCCCGGGCGGGGTGAACACTGAAGCTTTCTTT. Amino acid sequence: CSVGPGGVNTEAFF.

CDR3 sequence: CASASAGALYEQYF. CDR3 sequence (DNA): TGTGCCAGTGCCTCTGCAGGGGCCTTGTACGAGCAGTACTTC. V and J are TRBV19 and TRBJ2-7; weak D call: TRBD1 (6 bases). Germline loops: CDR1 LNHDA, CDR2 SQIVND (reference sequence). The V end was cut by 8 bases, the J end by 4 bases, with 18 bases between. This CDR3 comprises 14 residues.

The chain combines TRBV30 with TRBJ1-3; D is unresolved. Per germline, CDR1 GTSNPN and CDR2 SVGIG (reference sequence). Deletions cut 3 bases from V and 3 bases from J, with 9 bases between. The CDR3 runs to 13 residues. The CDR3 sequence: CAWRGGFGNTIYF. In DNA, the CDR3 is TGTGCCTGGAGGGGAGGGTTTGGAAACACCATATATTTT.

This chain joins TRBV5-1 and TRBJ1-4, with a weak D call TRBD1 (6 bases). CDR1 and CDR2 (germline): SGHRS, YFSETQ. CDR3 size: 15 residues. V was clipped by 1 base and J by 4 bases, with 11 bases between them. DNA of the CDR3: TGCGCCAGCAGCTTGACGACAGGAAGTAATGAAAAACTGTTTTTT. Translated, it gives CASSLTTGSNEKLFF.

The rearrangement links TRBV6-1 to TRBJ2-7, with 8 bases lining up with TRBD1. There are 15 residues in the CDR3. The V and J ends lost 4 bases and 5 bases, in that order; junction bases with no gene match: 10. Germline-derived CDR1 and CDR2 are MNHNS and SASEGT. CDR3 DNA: TGTGCCAGCAGTGGGATGGGGACAGGTCGCGACGAGCAGTACTTC. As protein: CASSGMGTGRDEQYF.

The CDR3 region is CASSARDSNTGELFF. As DNA, the CDR3 is TGTGCCAGCAGCGCCCGGGATTCTAACACCGGGGAGCTGTTTTTT. The chain employs TRBV7-8 and TRBJ2-2, with a possible D match to TRBD2 (5 bases). Germline V gene sequence: CDR1 SGHVS, CDR2 FQNEAQ. The CDR3 sequence is 15 residues long. V lost 5 bases, J lost 2 bases, and 12 bases lay in between. The entire variable domain, with the rest obtained from reference TRBV7-8 and TRBJ2-2, is as follows: GAGVSQSPRYKVAKRGQDVALRCDPISGHVSLFWYQQALGQGPEFLTYFQNEAQLDKSGLPSDRFFAERPEGSVSTLKIQRTQQEDSAVYLCASSARDSNTGELFFGEGSRLTVL.

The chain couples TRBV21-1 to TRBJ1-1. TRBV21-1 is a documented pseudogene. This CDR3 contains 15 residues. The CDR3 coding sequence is TGTGCCAGCAGCAAAGCATCGGAGGAGAACACTGAAGCTTTCTTT. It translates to CASSKASEENTEAFF.

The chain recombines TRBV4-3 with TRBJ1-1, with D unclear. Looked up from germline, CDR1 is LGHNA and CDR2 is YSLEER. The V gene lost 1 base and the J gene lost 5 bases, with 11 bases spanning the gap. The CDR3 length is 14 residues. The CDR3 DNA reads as TGCGCCAGCAGCCAAGGAGGGTTATGGACTGAAGCTTTCTTT. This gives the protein CASSQGGLWTEAFF.

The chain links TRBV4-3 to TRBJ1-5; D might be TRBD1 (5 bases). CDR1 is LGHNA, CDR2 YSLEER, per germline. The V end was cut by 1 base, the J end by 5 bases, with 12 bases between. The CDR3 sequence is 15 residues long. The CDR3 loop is CASSQGVTGDQPQHF. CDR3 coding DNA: TGCGCCAGCAGCCAAGGGGTGACGGGGGATCAGCCCCAGCATTTT.

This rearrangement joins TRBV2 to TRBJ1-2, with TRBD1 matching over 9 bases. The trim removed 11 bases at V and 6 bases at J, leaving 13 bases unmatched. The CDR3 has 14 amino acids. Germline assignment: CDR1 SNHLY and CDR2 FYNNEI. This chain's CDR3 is CAGTYNRGQDGYTF. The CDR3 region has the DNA TGTGCCGGGACCTATAACAGGGGGCAGGATGGCTACACCTTC.

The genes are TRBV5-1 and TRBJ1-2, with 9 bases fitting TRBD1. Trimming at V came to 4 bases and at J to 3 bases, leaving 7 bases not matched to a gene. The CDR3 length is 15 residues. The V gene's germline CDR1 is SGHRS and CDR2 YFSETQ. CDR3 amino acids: CASSETGGFDYGYTF. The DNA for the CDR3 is TGCGCCAGCAGCGAAACAGGGGGCTTCGACTATGGCTACACCTTC.

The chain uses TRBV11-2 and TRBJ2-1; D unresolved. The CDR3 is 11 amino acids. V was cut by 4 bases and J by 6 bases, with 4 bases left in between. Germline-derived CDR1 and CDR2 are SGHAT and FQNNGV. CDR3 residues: CASSYSNEQFF. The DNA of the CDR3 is TGTGCCAGCAGCTACTCCAATGAGCAGTTCTTC.

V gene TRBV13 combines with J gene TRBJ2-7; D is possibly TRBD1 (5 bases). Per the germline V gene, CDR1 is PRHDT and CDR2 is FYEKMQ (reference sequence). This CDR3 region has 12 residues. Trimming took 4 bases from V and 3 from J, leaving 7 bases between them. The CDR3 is CASSSRDYEQYF. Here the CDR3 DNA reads TGTGCCAGCAGCTCCAGGGACTACGAGCAGTACTTC.

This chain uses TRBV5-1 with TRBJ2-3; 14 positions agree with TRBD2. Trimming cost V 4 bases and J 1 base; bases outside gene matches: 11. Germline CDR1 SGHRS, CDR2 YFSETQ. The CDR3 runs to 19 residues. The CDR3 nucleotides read TGCGCCAGCAGCCCGGATGGACTAGCGGGAGGCTTCGGCACAGATACGCAGTATTTT. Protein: CASSPDGLAGGFGTDTQYF.